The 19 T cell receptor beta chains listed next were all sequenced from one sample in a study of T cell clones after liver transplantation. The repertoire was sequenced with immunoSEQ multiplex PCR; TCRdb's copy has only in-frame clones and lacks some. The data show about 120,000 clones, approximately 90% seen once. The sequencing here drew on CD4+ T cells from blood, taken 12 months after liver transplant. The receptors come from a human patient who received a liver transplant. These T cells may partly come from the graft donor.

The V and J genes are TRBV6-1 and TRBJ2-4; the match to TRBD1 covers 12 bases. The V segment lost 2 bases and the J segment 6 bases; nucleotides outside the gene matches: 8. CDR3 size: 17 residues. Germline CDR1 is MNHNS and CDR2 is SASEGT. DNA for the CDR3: TGTGCCAGCAGTGAAAACTGGGGACAGGGGGCAGGAAACATTCAGTACTTC. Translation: CASSENWGQGAGNIQYF.

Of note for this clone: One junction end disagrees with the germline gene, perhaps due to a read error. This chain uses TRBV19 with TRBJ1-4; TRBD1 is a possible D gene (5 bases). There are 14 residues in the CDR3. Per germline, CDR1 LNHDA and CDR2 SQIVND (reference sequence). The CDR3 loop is CASSMRGVNEKLFF. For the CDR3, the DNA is TGTGCCAGCAGTATGCGGGGGGTTAATGAAAAACTGTTTTTT.

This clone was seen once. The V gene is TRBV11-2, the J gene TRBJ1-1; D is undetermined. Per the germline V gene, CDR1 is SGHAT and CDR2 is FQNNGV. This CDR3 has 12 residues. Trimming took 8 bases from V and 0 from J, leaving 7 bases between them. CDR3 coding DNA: TGTGCCAGCGGGGATTTGAACACTGAAGCTTTCTTT. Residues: CASGDLNTEAFF. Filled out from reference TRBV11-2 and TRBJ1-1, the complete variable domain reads EAGVAQSPRYKIIEKRQSVAFWCNPISGHATLYWYQQILGQGPKLLIQFQNNGVVDDSQLPKDRFSAERLKGVDSTLKIQPAKLEDSAVYLCASGDLNTEAFFGQGTRLTVV.

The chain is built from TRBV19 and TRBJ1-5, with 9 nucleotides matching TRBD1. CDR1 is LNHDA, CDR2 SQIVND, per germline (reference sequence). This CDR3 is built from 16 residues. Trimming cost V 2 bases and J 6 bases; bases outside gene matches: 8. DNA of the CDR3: TGTGCCAGTAGTATAAGGAACGGGGACAGGGTTCAGCCCCAGCATTTT. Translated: CASSIRNGDRVQPQHF.

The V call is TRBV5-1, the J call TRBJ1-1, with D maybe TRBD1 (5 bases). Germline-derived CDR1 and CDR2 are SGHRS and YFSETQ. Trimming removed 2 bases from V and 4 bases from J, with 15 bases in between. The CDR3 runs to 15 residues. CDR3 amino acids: CASSFQTAGITEAFF. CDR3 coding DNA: TGCGCCAGCAGCTTCCAGACAGCCGGAATCACTGAAGCTTTCTTT.

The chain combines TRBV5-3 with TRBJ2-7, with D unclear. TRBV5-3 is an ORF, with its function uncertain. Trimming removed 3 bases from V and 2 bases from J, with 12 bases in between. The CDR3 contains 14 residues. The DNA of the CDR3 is TGTGCCAGAAGCTCCTGGCCAGGCCCCTACGAGCAGTACTTC. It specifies CARSSWPGPYEQYF.

The CDR3 loop is CASSPRGSLNTEAFF. CDR3 bases: TGTGCCAGCAGCCCTAGGGGCAGCCTGAACACTGAAGCTTTCTTT. This rearrangement joins TRBV9 to TRBJ1-1, with D tentatively TRBD1 (5 bases). Trimming left V 4 bases short and J 0 bases short, with 13 bases between. The length of the CDR3 is 15 residues. Germline lookup yields CDR1 SGDLS and CDR2 YYNGEE.

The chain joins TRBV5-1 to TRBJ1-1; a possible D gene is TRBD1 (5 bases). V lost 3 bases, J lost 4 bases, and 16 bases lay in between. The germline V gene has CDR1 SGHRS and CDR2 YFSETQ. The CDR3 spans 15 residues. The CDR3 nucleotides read TGCGCCAGCAGCTCGCAGACAGCTGCAGGCACTGAAGCTTTCTTT. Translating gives CASSSQTAAGTEAFF.

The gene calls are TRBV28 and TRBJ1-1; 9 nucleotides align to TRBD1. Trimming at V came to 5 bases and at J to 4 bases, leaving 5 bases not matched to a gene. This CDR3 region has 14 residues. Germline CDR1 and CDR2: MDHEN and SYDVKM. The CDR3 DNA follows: TGTGCCAGCAGTGGGACAGGGCGCGGCACTGAAGCTTTCTTT. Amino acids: CASSGTGRGTEAFF. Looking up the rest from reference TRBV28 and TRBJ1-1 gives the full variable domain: DVKVTQSSRYLVKRTGEKVFLECVQDMDHENMFWYRQDPGLGLRLIYFSYDVKMKEKGDIPEGYSVSREKKERFSLILESASTNQTSMYLCASSGTGRGTEAFFGQGTRLTVV.

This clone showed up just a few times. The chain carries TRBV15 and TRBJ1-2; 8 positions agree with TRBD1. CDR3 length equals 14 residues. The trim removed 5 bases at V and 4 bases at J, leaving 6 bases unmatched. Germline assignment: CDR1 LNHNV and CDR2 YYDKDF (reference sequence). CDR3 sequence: CATSQGQGGYGYTF. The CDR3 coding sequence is TGTGCCACCAGCCAAGGACAGGGAGGCTATGGCTACACCTTC.

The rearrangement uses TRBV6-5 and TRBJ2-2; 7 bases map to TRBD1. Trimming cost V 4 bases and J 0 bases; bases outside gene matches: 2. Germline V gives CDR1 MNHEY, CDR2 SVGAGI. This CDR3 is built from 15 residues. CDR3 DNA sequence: TGTGCCAGCAGTTGGGACAGTTCGAACACCGGGGAGCTGTTTTTT. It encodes CASSWDSSNTGELFF.

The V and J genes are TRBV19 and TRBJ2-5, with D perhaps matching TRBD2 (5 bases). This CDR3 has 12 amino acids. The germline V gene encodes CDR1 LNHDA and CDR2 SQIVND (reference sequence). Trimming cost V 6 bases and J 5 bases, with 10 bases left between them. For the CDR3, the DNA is TGTGCCAGTAGCATCAGAGGGGAGACCCAGTACTTC. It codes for CASSIRGETQYF.

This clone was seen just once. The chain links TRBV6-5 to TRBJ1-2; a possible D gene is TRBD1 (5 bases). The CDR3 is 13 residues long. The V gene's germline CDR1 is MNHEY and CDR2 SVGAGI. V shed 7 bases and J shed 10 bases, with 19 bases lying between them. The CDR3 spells CASIEFPGRPYTF. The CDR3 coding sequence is TGTGCCAGCATCGAATTCCCGGGGCGCCCCTACACCTTC.

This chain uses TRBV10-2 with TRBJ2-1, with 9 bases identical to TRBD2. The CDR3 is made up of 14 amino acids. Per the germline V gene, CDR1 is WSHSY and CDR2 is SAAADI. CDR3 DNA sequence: TGCGGTGTCTCGCGGGAGGGCCGAGTGAATGAGCAGTTCTTC. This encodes CGVSREGRVNEQFF.

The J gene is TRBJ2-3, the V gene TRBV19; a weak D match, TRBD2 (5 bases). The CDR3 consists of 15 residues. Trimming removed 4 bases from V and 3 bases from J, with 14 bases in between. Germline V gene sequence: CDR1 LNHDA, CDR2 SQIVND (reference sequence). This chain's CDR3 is CASSKAPLDTDTQYF. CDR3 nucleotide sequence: TGTGCCAGTAGTAAAGCTCCACTAGATACAGATACGCAGTATTTT. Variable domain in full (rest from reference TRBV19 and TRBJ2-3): DGGITQSPKYLFRKEGQNVTLSCEQNLNHDAMYWYRQDPGQGLRLIYYSQIVNDFQKGDIAEGYSVSREKKESFPLTVTSAQKNPTAFYLCASSKAPLDTDTQYFGPGTRLTVL.

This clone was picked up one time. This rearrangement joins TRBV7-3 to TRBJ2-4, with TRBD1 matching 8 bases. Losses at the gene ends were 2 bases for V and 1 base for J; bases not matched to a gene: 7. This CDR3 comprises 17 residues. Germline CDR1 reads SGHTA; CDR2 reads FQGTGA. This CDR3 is CASSLSGQGAAKNIQYF. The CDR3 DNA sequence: TGTGCCAGCAGCTTATCAGGGCAGGGGGCCGCCAAAAACATTCAGTACTTC.

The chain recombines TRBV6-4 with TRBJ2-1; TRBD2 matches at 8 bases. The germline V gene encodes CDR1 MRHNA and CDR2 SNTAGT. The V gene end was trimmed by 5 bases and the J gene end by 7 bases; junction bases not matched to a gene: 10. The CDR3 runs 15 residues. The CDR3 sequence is CASSMNGRARNEQFF. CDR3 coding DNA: TGTGCCAGCAGTATGAACGGGAGGGCCCGGAATGAGCAGTTCTTC.

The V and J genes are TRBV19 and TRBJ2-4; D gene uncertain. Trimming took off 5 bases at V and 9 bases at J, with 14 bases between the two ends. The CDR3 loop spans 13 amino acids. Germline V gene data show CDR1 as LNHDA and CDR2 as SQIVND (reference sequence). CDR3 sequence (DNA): TGTGCCAGTAGTGGCCAGAAGGTCGGCATTCAGTACTTC. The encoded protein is CASSGQKVGIQYF.

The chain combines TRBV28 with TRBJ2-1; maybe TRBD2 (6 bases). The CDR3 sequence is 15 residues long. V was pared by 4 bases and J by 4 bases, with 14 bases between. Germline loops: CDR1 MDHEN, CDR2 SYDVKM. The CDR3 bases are TGTGCCAGCAGTTCACCCTGGGAGGTATACAATGAGCAGTTCTTC. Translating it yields CASSSPWEVYNEQFF.